This is a list of T cell receptor beta chains from one sample in a study of blood T cell repertoires in COVID-19. Clones were read by immunoSEQ multiplex PCR, and TCRdb kept only the in-frame ones, dropping some. This table holds approximately 94,000 clones, 85% found once. The source material was peripheral blood. The source of these receptors is a human donor in a cohort sampled during active COVID-19. Both conserved end residues are part of each CDR3. Fields, in order: D gene, V gene, clone size, J gene, CDR3 DNA, CDR3 protein. A D gene is named only where the DNA matches it firmly. A row's size may be missing; if present it is once, few, many or a size class.

>TRBD2|TRBV20-1|NA|TRBJ2-1
TGCAGTGCTAGTAGCGGGATGTGGAATGAGCAGTTCTTC
CSASSGMWNEQFF
>TRBD2|TRBV4-1|NA|TRBJ2-1
TGCGCCAGCAGCCAAGGACTAGCGGGGGGGCACAATGAGCAGTTCTTC
CASSQGLAGGHNEQFF
>TRBD1|TRBV4-3|NA|TRBJ2-7
TGCGCCAGCAGCCAATTTTTTGGACAGGCGAGCTCCTACGAGCAGTACTTC
CASSQFFGQASSYEQYF
>TRBD1|TRBV18|NA|TRBJ1-1
TGTGCCAGCTCCTCGGACAGGGTTAACACTGAAGCTTTCTTT
CASSSDRVNTEAFF
>TRBD1|TRBV27|NA|TRBJ1-6
TGTGCCAGCAGTTCCCCATCCGGGACAGGAGATTCACCCCTCCACTTT
CASSSPSGTGDSPLHF
>TRBD2|TRBV30|NA|TRBJ2-1
TGTGCCTGGAGCGGCGGGGAGGGCCCCTTATCGGGAGGGAGTTATGATGAGCAGTTCTTC
CAWSGGEGPLSGGSYDEQFF
>NA|TRBV5-6|NA|TRBJ2-5
TGTGCCAGCAGCCCCCCCCGGCTAGGAAATCAAGAGACCCAGTACTTC
CASSPPRLGNQETQYF
>TRBD1|TRBV27|NA|TRBJ1-2
TGTGCCAGCAGTTTAAATCAGGGGGGTAGGGGCTACACCTTC
CASSLNQGGRGYTF
>TRBD2|TRBV7-2|NA|TRBJ2-1
TGTGCCAGCAGCTCACTAGCGGGGGCCCCGTTCTTC
CASSSLAGAPFF
>TRBD1|TRBV7-9|NA|TRBJ2-7
TGTGCCAGCAGCTTCGGAAGGGACAGCTCCGAAATCTACGAGCAGTACTTC
CASSFGRDSSEIYEQYF
>NA|TRBV10-3|NA|TRBJ2-7
TGTGCCATCAAGGGGGACTCCTACGAGCAGTACTTC
CAIKGDSYEQYF
>NA|TRBV2|NA|TRBJ1-1
TGTGCCAGCAGTGAACGGTCGACAGGTTTTACTGAAGCTTTCTTT
CASSERSTGFTEAFF
>TRBD1|TRBV7-2|NA|TRBJ2-7
TGTGCCAGCAGCAACCCAACAGGGGGTGTGCAGTACTTC
CASSNPTGGVQYF
>TRBD1|TRBV18|NA|TRBJ2-7
TGTGCCAGCTCACCAGGTGGGACAGGAACCAACGAGCAGTACTTC
CASSPGGTGTNEQYF
>NA|TRBV28|NA|TRBJ2-7
TGTGCCAGCAGTTCCCAAGCCAAACAGGGAGGGGTGGGGGACGAGCAGTACTTC
CASSSQAKQGGVGDEQYF
>NA|TRBV18|once|TRBJ2-7
TGTGCCAGCTCACCACAGACGGGGATGGGGTACGAGCAGTACTTC
CASSPQTGMGYEQYF
>TRBD2|TRBV3-1/TRBV3-2|NA|TRBJ2-7
TGTGCCAGCAGCCAATCGAGAGCGGGGGGTTCCTCCTCCTACGAGCAGTACTTC
CASSQSRAGGSSSYEQYF
>NA|TRBV9|NA|TRBJ2-3
TGTGCCAGCAGCGCCTCTCGTGGGCAGGCCACAGATACGCAGTATTTT
CASSASRGQATDTQYF
>NA|TRBV12-3/TRBV12-4|NA|TRBJ1-5
TGTGCCAGCAGTTTTGGCAAAAATCAGCCCCAGCATTTT
CASSFGKNQPQHF
>TRBD2|TRBV4-3|few|TRBJ2-1
TGCGCCAGCAGCCAAGCAGGCGGGGGGTTCGACAATGAGCAGTTCTTC
CASSQAGGGFDNEQFF
>NA|TRBV9|NA|TRBJ1-2
TGTGCCAGCAGCGTAGATCCCAGCACGGGTGGCTACACCTTC
CASSVDPSTGGYTF
>NA|TRBV3-1/TRBV3-2|NA|TRBJ1-2
TGTGCCAGCAGCCAAGCGGAGGGCGGCTACACCTTC
CASSQAEGGYTF
>TRBD1|TRBV2|few|TRBJ2-2
TGTGCCAGCAAAAGGACAGGCCTTAGCACCGGGGAGCTGTTTTTT
CASKRTGLSTGELFF
>NA|TRBV4-3|NA|TRBJ1-6
TGCGCCAGCAGCCAAGATCGGGGGGCAGGCTTATTAGTGTCACCCCTCCACTTT
CASSQDRGAGLLVSPLHF
>NA|TRBV5-1|NA|TRBJ1-2
TGCGCCAGCAGCTCACAGGCTAACTATGGCTACACCTTC
CASSSQANYGYTF
>TRBD1|TRBV5-6|NA|TRBJ2-5
TGTGCCAGCAGCTTCCGACAGGGTCAAGAGACCCAGTACTTC
CASSFRQGQETQYF
>NA|TRBV12-5|NA|TRBJ1-2
TGTGCTAGTGGTTTGCGCGCGGCGCGACAGAACTATGGCTACACCTTC
CASGLRAARQNYGYTF
>TRBD2|TRBV7-2|NA|TRBJ2-7
TGTGCCAGCAGCAACCCTAGCGGGAATACGGGTGAGCAGTACTTC
CASSNPSGNTGEQYF
>TRBD2|TRBV4-1|NA|TRBJ2-3
TGCGCCAGCAGGAGGACTAGCGGGGGCACAGATACGCAGTATTTT
CASRRTSGGTDTQYF
>TRBD2|TRBV3-1/TRBV3-2|NA|TRBJ2-3
TGTGCCAGCAGCCAGGGACTAGCGGGGGGACTATCCCGCACAGATACGCAGTATTTT
CASSQGLAGGLSRTDTQYF
>NA|TRBV6-5|NA|TRBJ1-1
TGTGCCAGCAGTCTACAGGACAACACTGAAGCTTTCTTT
CASSLQDNTEAFF
>NA|TRBV3-1/TRBV3-2|NA|TRBJ1-4
TGTGCCACAGTTCGTTTAGGGAGACTGTTTTTT
CATVRLGRLFF
>NA|TRBV11-3|NA|TRBJ2-6
TGTGCCAGCAGCTACACGGGGTCTGGGGCCAACGTCCTGACTTTC
CASSYTGSGANVLTF
>NA|TRBV29-1|NA|TRBJ1-3
TGCAGCGTTGCGGTACAGGAATACTCTGGAAACACCATATATTTT
CSVAVQEYSGNTIYF
>TRBD2|TRBV10-3|NA|TRBJ2-7
TGTGCCATCAGTGAGTCACTTTCGGCGGGGGGGAGCTCCTACGAGCAGTACTTC
CAISESLSAGGSSYEQYF
>NA|TRBV30|NA|TRBJ1-6
TGTGCCTGGAGTGTAGGGAGGGGGGGTAATTCACCCCTCCACTTT
CAWSVGRGGNSPLHF
>NA|TRBV9|NA|TRBJ2-5
TGTGCCAGCAGCGTATTAGGGGGACAAGACCAAGAGACCCAGTACTTC
CASSVLGGQDQETQYF
>TRBD1|TRBV19|NA|TRBJ1-5
TGTGCCAGTAGATCAGGGACAGGGAAGCAGCCCCAGCATTTT
CASRSGTGKQPQHF
>NA|TRBV9|NA|TRBJ2-7
TGTGCCAGCAGCGTAGCTAGAGACAGAGGCTACGAGCAGTACTTC
CASSVARDRGYEQYF
>NA|TRBV10-2|NA|TRBJ2-3
TGCGCCAGCAGGGAGTCCCTAGCCTCAGATACGCAGTATTTT
CASRESLASDTQYF
>TRBD1|TRBV6-6|NA|TRBJ1-1
TGTGCCAGCATACGGACAGGGAACACTGAAGCTTTCTTT
CASIRTGNTEAFF
>NA|TRBV11-2|once|TRBJ2-3
TGTGCCAGCAGCAAAAGCGGGCCTGGCACAGATACGCAGTATTTT
CASSKSGPGTDTQYF
>NA|TRBV19|NA|TRBJ1-2
TGTGCCAGTAGTACCTCCGGGTTCTCCTATGGCTACACCTTC
CASSTSGFSYGYTF
>NA|TRBV11-2|few|TRBJ1-3
TGTGCCAGTTCCTCCGGGAACTCTGGAAACACCATATATTTT
CASSSGNSGNTIYF
>NA|TRBV19|NA|TRBJ1-4
TGTGCCAGTAGTATCCAGGGGTATGATGAAAAACTGTTTTTT
CASSIQGYDEKLFF
>TRBD1|TRBV5-5|NA|TRBJ1-1
TGTGCCAGCAGCTTGGGGGCCCCAGGGGGAGGCACTGAAGCTTTCTTT
CASSLGAPGGGTEAFF
>NA|TRBV10-3|NA|TRBJ1-1
TGTGCCATCAAAGGGGCGGACCCCAAGACCACTGAAGCTTTCTTT
CAIKGADPKTTEAFF
>NA|TRBV5-1|NA|TRBJ1-4
TGCGCCAGCAGCCTTCAGACAGTGGGCTATGAAAAACTGTTTTTT
CASSLQTVGYEKLFF
>NA|TRBV5-1|NA|TRBJ2-2
TGCGCCAGCAGCCGTACAACCGGGACTTTGAACACCGGGGAGCTGTTTTTT
CASSRTTGTLNTGELFF
>NA|TRBV19|NA|TRBJ1-2
TGTGCCAGTACCAGGACAGACGTGGAGGTCTATGGCTACACCTTC
CASTRTDVEVYGYTF
>NA|TRBV16|once|TRBJ2-5
TGTGCCAGCACCTCAATATCGGGGGAGACCCAGTACTTC
CASTSISGETQYF
>NA|TRBV7-2|NA|TRBJ2-5
TGTGCCAGCAGCTTAGTTTCTAGGGGCCGCATCCGGGCCCAGTACTTC
CASSLVSRGRIRAQYF
>NA|TRBV5-1|NA|TRBJ1-4
TGCGCCAGCAGCTCGGGGGACCAAAATGAAAAACTGTTTTTT
CASSSGDQNEKLFF
>NA|TRBV30|NA|TRBJ2-3
TGTGCCTGGAGTGACCTGGGGGGTACGATCAGGAGGGTCGCAGATACGCAGTATTTT
CAWSDLGGTIRRVADTQYF
>NA|TRBV6-5|NA|TRBJ1-3
TGTGCCAGCAGTTTGGGGCCCCCTGGAAACACCATATATTTT
CASSLGPPGNTIYF
>TRBD1|TRBV27|NA|TRBJ2-1
TGTGCCAGCCGTTCCTACTCCGTAGGACAGGTCTACAATGAGCAGTTCTTC
CASRSYSVGQVYNEQFF